Below are 29 T cell receptor beta chains sequenced from a single sample in a study of low-dose radiotherapy and immunotherapy resistance in tumors. cDNA synthesis used a TRAV/TRBV-specific primer set for both chains. TCRs were put through roughly 20 PCR cycles of amplification with Phusion. A constant-region primer and the V-primer adapter served as the primer pair. One entry per CDR3 protein, called by TCRdb with MiXCR from the reads. The sample lists roughly 56,000 distinct CDR3 sequences; about 23% were seen once. Stated time point: after trial treatment. Treatment reported: LDRT plus nivolumab, ipilimumab, low-dose cyclophosphamide and aspirin (RACIN trial). Here the sequenced sample was PBMCs, taken after low-dose radiotherapy plus immunotherapy. The receptor source for this set is a male donor with prostate cancer.

Ten or more counts support this clonotype. The V call is TRBV5-6, the J call TRBJ2-7; a weak D match, TRBD1 (5 bases). Germline CDR1 SGHDT, CDR2 YYEEEE. The CDR3 runs 13 residues. Trimming left V 1 base short and J 6 bases short, with 11 bases between. The CDR3 region has the DNA TGTGCCAGCAGCTTGAGCAGGGTCGGCGAGCAGTACTTC. Its translation: CASSLSRVGEQYF.

Remarks on this clonotype: A read error is likely here: a far larger clone is one base away. The V call is TRBV20-1, the J call TRBJ2-1; tentative D call: TRBD2 (6 bases). The CDR3 totals 13 residues. From germline, CDR1 is DFQATT and CDR2 SNEGSKA (reference sequence). The V gene lost 0 bases and the J gene lost 10 bases, with 13 bases spanning the gap. The CDR3 DNA follows: TGCAGTGCTAGAGATCGGAGGGGATACGAGCAGTTCTTC. This codes for CSARDRRGYEQFF.

This clonotype was observed at least ten times. This chain connects TRBV5-1 to TRBJ2-1; 8 bases line up with TRBD1. The germline gives CDR1 SGHRS, CDR2 YFSETQ. The CDR3 sequence is 15 residues long. The trim removed 0 bases at V and 9 bases at J, leaving 8 bases unmatched. The CDR3 sequence is CASSLAQGAGTEQFF. In nucleotides, the CDR3 is TGCGCCAGCAGCTTGGCCCAGGGGGCTGGCACTGAGCAGTTCTTC.

This clonotype was detected many times. The rearrangement joins TRBV6-2 or TRBV6-3 to TRBJ2-7; D unclear. From germline, CDR1 is MNHEY and CDR2 SVGEGT. The CDR3 covers 16 residues. Trimming cost V 5 bases and J 0 bases, with 17 bases left between them. DNA of the CDR3: TGTGCCAGCAGTCCCTGGGAAAGTCCGAGCTCCTACGAGCAGTACTTC. Amino acid sequence: CASSPWESPSSYEQYF.

This clonotype was detected many times. J is TRBJ2-6 and V is TRBV7-2; D is possibly TRBD1 or TRBD2 (5 bases each). Trimming cost V 4 bases and J 0 bases, with 16 bases left between them. In germline, CDR1 is SGHTA, CDR2 FQGNSA. There are 18 residues in the CDR3. In DNA, the CDR3 is TGTGCCAGCAGCTCCGGGACGGCCCGAAGCTCTGGGGCCAACGTCCTGACTTTC. This translates into CASSSGTARSSGANVLTF.

This clonotype appeared many times. The DNA of the CDR3 is TGTGCCAGCAGCTCCGCTGGGGGAGACAGGGGGAACACTGAAGCTTTCTTT. It codes for CASSSAGGDRGNTEAFF. The V gene is TRBV21-1, the J gene TRBJ1-1; TRBD1, the table's D call, lacks a check against the DNA. TRBV21-1 is recorded as a pseudogene. This CDR3 spans 17 amino acids.

This clonotype was picked up many times. The V and J genes are TRBV20-1 and TRBJ2-7; TRBD1 or TRBD2 may be the D gene (5 bases each). This CDR3 is built from 12 residues. The germline gives CDR1 DFQATT, CDR2 SNEGSKA (reference sequence). V lost 4 bases and J lost 0, with 7 bases in between. The CDR3 DNA reads TGCAGTGCTATTGGGGGCTCCTACGAGCAGTACTTC. Its protein product is CSAIGGSYEQYF.

Only one count was recorded for this clonotype. V gene TRBV5-1 combines with J gene TRBJ1-6, with D possibly matching TRBD1 (6 bases). The germline V gene encodes CDR1 SGHRS and CDR2 YFSETQ. This CDR3 has 14 amino acids. V was trimmed by 4 bases and J by 7 bases, leaving 12 bases between them. CDR3 nucleotide sequence: TGCGCCAGCAGCGGCGGGGGGCGAAATTCACCCCTCCACTTT. Amino acid sequence: CASSGGGRNSPLHF.

This clonotype was detected ten times or more. The chain couples TRBV12-5 to TRBJ2-3, with D hard to call. The V gene's germline CDR1 is LGHNT and CDR2 FRNRAP. The CDR3 is 14 amino acids. The V gene lost 7 bases and the J gene lost 0 bases, with 11 bases spanning the gap. The CDR3 sequence: CASAMDLSTDTQYF. CDR3 DNA: TGTGCTAGTGCAATGGACCTTAGCACAGATACGCAGTATTTT. Supplemented by reference TRBV12-5 and TRBJ2-3, the full variable domain reads DARVTQTPRHKVTEMGQEVTMRCQPILGHNTVFWYRQTMMQGLELLAYFRNRAPLDDSGMPKDRFSAEMPDATLATLKIQPSEPRDSAVYFCASAMDLSTDTQYFGPGTRLTVL.

This clonotype was found a few times. V gene TRBV7-2 combines with J gene TRBJ2-2, with TRBD2 matching 12 bases. CDR1 and CDR2 (germline): SGHTA, FQGNSA. This CDR3 comprises 15 residues. V dropped 5 bases and J dropped 6; count of bases not matched to a gene: 4. CDR3 region: CASSTTSGGPGELFF. CDR3 coding DNA: TGTGCCAGCAGCACTACTAGCGGGGGGCCCGGGGAGCTGTTTTTT.

This clonotype was seen only a few times. This chain joins TRBV5-1 and TRBJ1-2; TRBD1 matches at 11 bases. V trimming: 0 bases; J trimming: 3 bases; junction bases outside the gene matches: 7. The CDR3 has 17 residues. Germline-derived CDR1 and CDR2 are SGHRS and YFSETQ. This CDR3 reads CASSLAGQGAYYYGYTF. DNA for the CDR3: TGCGCCAGCAGCTTGGCTGGACAGGGGGCCTATTACTATGGCTACACCTTC.

The table lists this clonotype with many counts. The chain links TRBV5-1 to TRBJ2-2; TRBD2 matches at 8 bases. V gave up 4 bases and J gave up 0 bases; unmatched junction bases: 5. This CDR3 is 16 amino acids long. Germline V gene sequence: CDR1 SGHRS, CDR2 YFSETQ. CDR3 nucleotides: TGCGCCAGCAGCGCCCGCGGGGGGACGAACACCGGGGAGCTGTTTTTT. Protein sequence: CASSARGGTNTGELFF.

Many counts were recorded for this clonotype. The chain combines TRBV6-2 or TRBV6-3 with TRBJ2-1; TRBD1 or TRBD2 may be the D gene (5 bases each). This CDR3 spans 15 amino acids. The ends were cut back, 5 bases at V and 8 bases at J, with 19 bases in the middle. Looked up from germline, CDR1 is MNHEY and CDR2 is SVGEGT. CDR3: CASSGRDLSLDEQFF. The CDR3 nucleotides are TGTGCCAGCAGTGGCCGGGACCTAAGCCTCGATGAGCAGTTCTTC.

Remarks on this clonotype: This likely came from a read error, as a far larger clone is one base away. This CDR3 reads CASSERRGTKTQYF. The CDR3 bases are TGTGCCAGCAGCGAGCGCAGGGGGACGAAGACCCAGTACTTC. The gene calls are TRBV9 and TRBJ2-7, with TRBD1 matching over 7 bases. Near its end, the DNA agrees better with TRBJ2-5, so the J call may be wrong. CDR1 and CDR2 from the germline V gene are SGDLS and YYNGEE. The CDR3 extends over 14 amino acids.

V usage is TRBV5-1 and J usage is TRBJ2-2, with 7 bases matching TRBD1. This CDR3 is 17 amino acids long. The junction had 14 bases not matched to a gene; V was cut back by 2 bases and J by 7 bases. From germline, CDR1 is SGHRS and CDR2 YFSETQ. CDR3 region: CASSFTGLDRVIGELFF. The CDR3, as DNA: TGCGCCAGCAGCTTTACCGGGTTAGACAGGGTGATCGGGGAGCTGTTTTTT.

A word on this clonotype: A far larger clone is just one base off, so this is likely a read error. This sequence joins TRBV10-3 and TRBJ1-2; 7 bases align to TRBD1. Looked up from germline, CDR1 is ENHRY and CDR2 is SYGVKD. The junction had 12 bases not matched to a gene; V was cut back by 5 bases and J by 6 bases. The CDR3 consists of 15 residues. The CDR3 region has the DNA TGTGCCATCAGTTACTCAGTCGGGACAGAAGATGGCTACACCTTC. Translating it yields CAISYSVGTEDGYTF.

The V call is TRBV5-6, the J call TRBJ2-1; 7 bases align to TRBD2. J gave up 2 bases and V 2 bases, and 7 bases lay outside the gene matches. The CDR3 is 16 residues long. Germline assignment: CDR1 SGHDT and CDR2 YYEEEE. Here the CDR3 DNA reads TGTGCCAGCAGCTTAAGGAGCGGGGAGACCTACAATGAGCAGTTCTTC. Translating gives CASSLRSGETYNEQFF.

This clonotype was counted ten times or more. The chain recombines TRBV20-1 with TRBJ2-7; TRBD2 matches at 10 bases. In germline, CDR1 is DFQATT, CDR2 SNEGSKA (reference sequence). V shed 3 bases, J shed 5 bases, and the junction held 16 bases outside the gene matches. The CDR3 runs to 17 residues. CDR3 sequence: CSARSLEAGGPFNEQYF. The CDR3 DNA reads TGCAGTGCTAGGAGCCTGGAAGCGGGAGGGCCTTTTAACGAGCAGTACTTC.

This clonotype was counted ten times or more. V and J are TRBV3-1 and TRBJ1-6; D remains ambiguous. The germline V and J ends were trimmed by 2 bases and 6 bases, with 5 bases remaining between them. This CDR3 is 13 amino acids long. The germline CDR1 and CDR2 sequences are LGHDT and YNNKEL (reference sequence). The CDR3 DNA reads TGTGCCAGCAGCCAATCGGGTAATTCACCCCTCCACTTT. Translation gives CASSQSGNSPLHF.

The DNA for the CDR3 is TGTGCCAGCAGTGAAGCTGGGAATCCCCAAGAGACCCAGTACTTC. This codes for CASSEAGNPQETQYF. V and J are TRBV2 and TRBJ2-5; no clear D. The CDR3 runs 15 residues. Germline V CDR1 and CDR2: SNHLY, FYNNEI. The ends were cut back, 0 bases at V and 1 base at J, with 9 bases in the middle. The full variable domain, completed using reference TRBV2 and TRBJ2-5, is EPEVTQTPSHQVTQMGQEVILRCVPISNHLYFYWYRQILGQKVEFLVSFYNNEISEKSEIFDDQFSVERPDGSNFTLKIRSTKLEDSAMYFCASSEAGNPQETQYFGPGTRLLVL.

There are many counts of this clonotype. The J gene is TRBJ2-3, the V gene TRBV12-3 or TRBV12-4; D is unresolved. V lost 5 bases to trimming and J lost 8 bases, with 11 bases between them. CDR3 length equals 12 residues. CDR3 in DNA: TGTGCCAGCAGTCCAGGCAGAGGTACGCAGTATTTT. It specifies CASSPGRGTQYF.

This clonotype has at least ten counts. The chain has TRBV10-3 and TRBJ2-2; D is perhaps TRBD1 (5 bases). CDR3 size: 12 residues. V dropped 8 bases and J dropped 6 bases, with 10 bases sitting between them. The germline V gene encodes CDR1 ENHRY and CDR2 SYGVKD. CDR3 DNA sequence: TGTGCCATCTTAGCAGGGCCCGGGGAGCTGTTTTTT. Its translation: CAILAGPGELFF.

This clonotype showed up many times. This chain links TRBV3-1 with TRBJ2-3; unclear D gene. The CDR3 length is 12 residues. The germline V and J ends were trimmed by 1 base and 7 bases, with 6 bases remaining between them. The V gene's germline CDR1 is LGHDT and CDR2 YNNKEL (reference sequence). CDR3 residues: CASSQAGNTQYF. The CDR3 bases are TGTGCCAGCAGCCAAGCTGGGAATACGCAGTATTTT.

This clonotype was seen many times. The chain recombines TRBV12-5 with TRBJ1-1; TRBD1 aligns across 9 bases. The J segment lost 4 bases and the V segment lost 6 bases, leaving 9 bases of the junction unmatched. The CDR3 contains 15 residues. Germline V gene data show CDR1 as LGHNT and CDR2 as FRNRAP. The CDR3 DNA reads TGTGCTAGTGGCCTGGGACAGGGAGTGTTCACTGAAGCTTTCTTT. Translation gives CASGLGQGVFTEAFF.

The chain links TRBV11-2 to TRBJ2-2, with 11 bases aligning to TRBD2. Germline trimming cut 0 bases from V and 5 bases from J; bases unmatched to any gene: 2. The length of the CDR3 is 16 residues. Germline loops: CDR1 SGHAT, CDR2 FQNNGV. The CDR3 protein is CASSLDRLAGTGELFF. In DNA, the CDR3 is TGTGCCAGCAGCTTAGATAGACTAGCGGGGACCGGGGAGCTGTTTTTT.

The rearrangement links TRBV6-5 to TRBJ2-2; 9 bases match TRBD2. Germline loops: CDR1 MNHEY, CDR2 SVGAGI. This CDR3 region has 17 residues. The trim removed 6 bases at V and 1 base at J, leaving 9 bases unmatched. In DNA form, the CDR3 reads TGTGCCAGCAGCCGCGGGGGACTAGCACTGAACACCGGGGAGCTGTTTTTT. Protein: CASSRGGLALNTGELFF.

This clonotype was observed many times. The chain recombines TRBV6-1 with TRBJ2-1; 7 bases line up with TRBD2. The CDR3 length is 14 residues. Germline loops: CDR1 MNHNS, CDR2 SASEGT. After removal of 11 bases from V and 0 bases from J, the junction contained 7 bases not matched to a gene. The CDR3 region has the DNA TGTGCCGGGGGGGTCGGGGTCTCCTACAATGAGCAGTTCTTC. Its protein is CAGGVGVSYNEQFF.

This sequence joins TRBV23-1 and TRBJ2-7; unclear D gene. TRBV23-1 is filed as an ORF, its function uncertain. The CDR3 extends over 14 amino acids. V was trimmed by 2 bases and J by 2 bases, leaving 10 bases between them. The CDR3 DNA reads TGCGCCAGCAGTCAAGTCCCCCAGACCTACGAGCAGTACTTC. It yields the protein CASSQVPQTYEQYF.

This clonotype occurred many times. The CDR3 ends on some other residue instead of the conserved phenylalanine or tryptophan, so this is likely a read error. This chain joins TRBV12-3 or TRBV12-4 and TRBJ2-3, with 10 nucleotides matching TRBD2. After removal of 3 bases from V and 4 bases from J, the junction contained 4 bases not matched to a gene. The CDR3 is 15 residues long. The CDR3 nucleotides read TGTGCCAGCAGTTTTTCTAGCGGGAGTGCAGATACGCAGTATTCT. This encodes CASSFSSGSADTQYS.